Given below is one T cell receptor (beta chain) in context. The data stem from a study of T cell changes during pregnancy in multiple sclerosis. Data came from immunoSEQ multiplex PCR; TCRdb stores just in-frame clones and leaves some out. The table shows under 40,000 clones, with roughly nine tenths occurring only once. V was trimmed by 2 bases and J by 1 base, leaving 11 bases between them. Germline-derived CDR1 and CDR2 are MNHEY and SVGAGI. The CDR3 loop spans 15 amino acids. The chain carries TRBV6-5 and TRBJ1-1; D is ambiguous. The sample was peripheral blood, taken in the third trimester of pregnancy. This receptor was taken from a female donor in good health, enrolled as a control in a pregnancy study. The chain's CDR3 is CASSYAPGGNTEAFF. Written as DNA, the CDR3 is TGTGCCAGCAGTTACGCGCCAGGAGGGAACACTGAAGCTTTCTTT.